This T cell receptor beta chain was captured by sequencing in a study of technical replicates of blood from several donors. Profiling relied on immunoSEQ multiplex PCR, and the TCRdb table lists in-frame clones only, not all of them. There are approximately 73,000 clones in the sample; around nine tenths occur only once, and around 0.37% lies in the top ten. Trimming removed 5 bases from V and 7 bases from J, with 21 bases in between. This CDR3 contains 15 residues. Germline CDR1 reads MNHEY; CDR2 reads SVGAGI. The receptor's source is a human donor in good health. Input material: T cells isolated from PBMCs. The chain combines TRBV6-5 with TRBJ2-7; D may be TRBD1 (6 bases). CDR3 nucleotides: TGTGCCAGCAGTGGCTACAGGGAATTGGTTGAAGAGCAGTACTTC. Its protein is CASSGYRELVEEQYF.